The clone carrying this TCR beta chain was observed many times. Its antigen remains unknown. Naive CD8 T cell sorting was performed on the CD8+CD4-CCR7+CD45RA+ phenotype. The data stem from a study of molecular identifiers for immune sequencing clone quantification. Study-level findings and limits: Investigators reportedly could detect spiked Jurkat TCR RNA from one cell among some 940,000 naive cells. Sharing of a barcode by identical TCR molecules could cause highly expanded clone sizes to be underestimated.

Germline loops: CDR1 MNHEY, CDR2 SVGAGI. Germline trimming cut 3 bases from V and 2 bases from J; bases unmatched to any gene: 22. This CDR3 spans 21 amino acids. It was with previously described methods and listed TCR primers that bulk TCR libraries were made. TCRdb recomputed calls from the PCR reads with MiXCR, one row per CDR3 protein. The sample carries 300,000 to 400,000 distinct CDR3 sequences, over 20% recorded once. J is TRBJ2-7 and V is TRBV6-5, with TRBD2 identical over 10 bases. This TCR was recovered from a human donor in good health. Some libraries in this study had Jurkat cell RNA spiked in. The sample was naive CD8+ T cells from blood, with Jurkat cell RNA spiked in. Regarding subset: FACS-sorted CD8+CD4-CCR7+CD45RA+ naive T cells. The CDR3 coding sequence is TGTGCCAGCAGTTATATCCGCGCGCCTAGCGGGAGACCTTCCCTTCCCTACGAGCAGTACTTC. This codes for CASSYIRAPSGRPSLPYEQYF.